This T cell receptor (beta chain) originates from a study of T-cell memory formation after mild COVID-19. The overall study: Across donors, TCR clusters were largely donor specific.

The CDR3 is 14 amino acids. V shed 5 bases, J shed 5 bases, and the junction held 7 bases outside the gene matches. Germline loops: CDR1 SGHVS, CDR2 FQNEAQ. TCRdb re-called the 5' RACE reads through MiXCR, storing one row per CDR3 protein. The sample lists roughly 250,000 distinct CDR3 sequences, around 15% occurring once. Sample: PBMCs or a T cell subset sorted from them (not recorded which). This TCR was recovered from a man in his late teens or twenties who had mild COVID-19 (a few samples of this study predate the infection). Cell type and time point are not known. This chain uses TRBV7-8 with TRBJ2-7; 9 positions match TRBD1. CDR3 sequence reads: CASSIHRDRDEQYF. The CDR3 DNA follows: TGTGCCAGCAGCATACACCGGGACAGGGACGAGCAGTACTTC.